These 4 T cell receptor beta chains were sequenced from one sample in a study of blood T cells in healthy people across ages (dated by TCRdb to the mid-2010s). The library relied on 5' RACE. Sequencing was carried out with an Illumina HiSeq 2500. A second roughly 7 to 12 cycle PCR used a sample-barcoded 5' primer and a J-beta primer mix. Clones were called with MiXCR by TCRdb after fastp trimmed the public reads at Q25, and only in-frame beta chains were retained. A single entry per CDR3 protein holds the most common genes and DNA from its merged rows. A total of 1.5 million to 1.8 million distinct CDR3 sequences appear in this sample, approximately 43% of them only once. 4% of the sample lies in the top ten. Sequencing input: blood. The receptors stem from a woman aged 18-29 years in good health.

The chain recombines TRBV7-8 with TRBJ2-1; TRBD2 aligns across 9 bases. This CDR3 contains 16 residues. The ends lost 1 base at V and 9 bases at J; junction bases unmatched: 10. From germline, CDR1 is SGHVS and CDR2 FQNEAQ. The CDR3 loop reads CASSLGDRDSGSEQFF. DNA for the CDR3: TGTGCCAGCAGCTTAGGTGACAGGGATAGCGGGAGTGAGCAGTTCTTC.

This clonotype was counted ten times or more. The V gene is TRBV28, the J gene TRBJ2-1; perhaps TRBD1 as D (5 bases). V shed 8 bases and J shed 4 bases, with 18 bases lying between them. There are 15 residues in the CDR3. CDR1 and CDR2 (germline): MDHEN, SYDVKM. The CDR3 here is CASSHPAGWYNEQFF. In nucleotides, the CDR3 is TGTGCCAGCTCTCACCCTGCAGGGTGGTACAATGAGCAGTTCTTC.

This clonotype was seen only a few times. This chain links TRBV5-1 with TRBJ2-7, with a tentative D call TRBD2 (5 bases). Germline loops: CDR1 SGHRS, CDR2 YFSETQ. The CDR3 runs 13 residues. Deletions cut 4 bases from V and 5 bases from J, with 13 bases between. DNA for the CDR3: TGCGCCAGCAGCAGCGGTTCCGGTGACGAGCAGTACTTC. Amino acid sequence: CASSSGSGDEQYF.

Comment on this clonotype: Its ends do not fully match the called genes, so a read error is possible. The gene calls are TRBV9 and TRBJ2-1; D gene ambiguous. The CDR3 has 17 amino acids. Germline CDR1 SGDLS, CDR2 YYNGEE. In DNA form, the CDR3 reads TGTGCCGGCAGCACCGCCCTTACTCGGAGCTCCTACAATGAGCAGTTCTTC. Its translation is CAGSTALTRSSYNEQFF.